This T cell receptor beta chain was identified during a study of cytomegalovirus exposure and HLA in healthy donors. The PCR was carried out with 60 Vbeta primers and 13 Jbeta primers. Using immunoSEQ multiplex PCR, the repertoire was profiled, and TCRdb retains in-frame clones only, with some absent. Of approximately 64,000 clones in the sample, roughly 73% were seen once. The CDR3 totals 14 residues. With 6 bases clipped from V and 4 bases from J, the junction kept 7 bases outside the gene matches. The germline V gene encodes CDR1 MNHNS and CDR2 SASEGT. V is TRBV6-1 and J is TRBJ1-2, with 8 positions matching TRBD1. The sample comprised PBMCs. The sequence was collected from a male donor in good health and CMV-seropositive. This CDR3 reads CASRSGQGGYGYTF. In DNA, the CDR3 is TGTGCCAGCAGGAGCGGACAGGGAGGCTATGGCTACACCTTC.